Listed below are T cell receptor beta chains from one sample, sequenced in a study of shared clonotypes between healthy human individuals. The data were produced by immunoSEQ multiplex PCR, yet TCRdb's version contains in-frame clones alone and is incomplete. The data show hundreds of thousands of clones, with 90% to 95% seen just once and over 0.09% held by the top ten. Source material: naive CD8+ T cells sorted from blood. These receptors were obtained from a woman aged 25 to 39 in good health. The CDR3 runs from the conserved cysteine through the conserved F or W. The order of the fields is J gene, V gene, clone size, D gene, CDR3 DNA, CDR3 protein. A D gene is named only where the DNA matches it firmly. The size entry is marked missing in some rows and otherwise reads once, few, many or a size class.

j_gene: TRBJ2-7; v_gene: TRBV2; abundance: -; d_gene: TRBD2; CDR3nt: TGTGCCAGCAGGCAGGGCACTAGCGGAGATGGATCCTACGAGCAGTACTTC; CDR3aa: CASRQGTSGDGSYEQYF
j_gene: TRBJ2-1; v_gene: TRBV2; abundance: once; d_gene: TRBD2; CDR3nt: TGTGCCAGCAGTGCCCAAGCGGGAGGCCGGGATGAGCAGTTCTTC; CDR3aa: CASSAQAGGRDEQFF
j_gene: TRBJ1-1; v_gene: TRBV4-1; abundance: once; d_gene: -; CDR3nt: TGCGCCAGCAGCCCAGGCTGGGGGCCGGTTAACACTGAAGCTTTCTTT; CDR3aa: CASSPGWGPVNTEAFF
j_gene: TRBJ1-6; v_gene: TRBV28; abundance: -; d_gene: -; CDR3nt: TGTGCCAGCAGTTCGACCCCCGGGACACACCTCCACTTT; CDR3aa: CASSSTPGTHLHF
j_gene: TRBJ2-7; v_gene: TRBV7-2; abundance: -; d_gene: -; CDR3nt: TGTGCCAGCAGCTTAGCCGTAGCGGCAGAGTCCTACGAGCAGTACTTC; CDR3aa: CASSLAVAAESYEQYF
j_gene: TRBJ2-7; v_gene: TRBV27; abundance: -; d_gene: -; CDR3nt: TGTGCCAGCATAGGACAACCCCACGAGCAGTACTTC; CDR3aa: CASIGQPHEQYF
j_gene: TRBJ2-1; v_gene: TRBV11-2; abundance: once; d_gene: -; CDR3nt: TGTGCCAGCAGCCTAAGTGGCGTGGTGTTCTTC; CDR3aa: CASSLSGVVFF
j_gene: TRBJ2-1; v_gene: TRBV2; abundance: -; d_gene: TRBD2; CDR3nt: TGTGCCAGCAGGTTGCTGGCGGGAGTGTACAATGAGCAGTTCTTC; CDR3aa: CASRLLAGVYNEQFF
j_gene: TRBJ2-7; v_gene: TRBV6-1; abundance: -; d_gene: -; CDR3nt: TGTGCCAGCAGTGAATTCAGCAGCTCCTACGAGCAGTACTTC; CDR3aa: CASSEFSSSYEQYF
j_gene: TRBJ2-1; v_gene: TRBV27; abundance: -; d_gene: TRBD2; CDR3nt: TGTGCCAGCAGTTTATTAGCGGGAGTGTTTAATGAGCAGTTCTTC; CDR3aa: CASSLLAGVFNEQFF
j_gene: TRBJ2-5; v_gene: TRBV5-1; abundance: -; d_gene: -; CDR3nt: TGCGCCAGCAGCTTCTGGACAAAGACCCAAGAGACCCAGTACTTC; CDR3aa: CASSFWTKTQETQYF
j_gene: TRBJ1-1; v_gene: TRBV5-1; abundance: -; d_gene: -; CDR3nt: TGCGCCAGCAGCTTAACAGGTGCAGGGGCTGGAACTGAAGCTTTCTTT; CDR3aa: CASSLTGAGAGTEAFF
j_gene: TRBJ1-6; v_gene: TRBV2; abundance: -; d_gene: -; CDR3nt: TGTGCCAGCGGGTCGGGGGGAGGGATATCACCCCTCCACTTT; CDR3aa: CASGSGGGISPLHF
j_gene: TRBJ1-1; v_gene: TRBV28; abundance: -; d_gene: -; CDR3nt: TGTGCCAGCAGCCATGAGAGGGAGAACACTGAAGCTTTCTTT; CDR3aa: CASSHERENTEAFF
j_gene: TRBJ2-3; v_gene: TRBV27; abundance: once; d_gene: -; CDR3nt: TGTGCCAGCAGTTCCTCTATAGATACGCAGTATTTT; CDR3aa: CASSSSIDTQYF
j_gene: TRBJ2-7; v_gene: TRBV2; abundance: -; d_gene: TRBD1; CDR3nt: TGTGCCAGCAAAATACAGGGGTTTGCCTACGAGCAGTACTTC; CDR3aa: CASKIQGFAYEQYF
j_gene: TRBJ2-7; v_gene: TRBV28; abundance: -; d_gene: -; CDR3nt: TGTGCCAGCAGTTTTAGCTTTCGACGAGAGACGACCTACGAGCAGTACTTC; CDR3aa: CASSFSFRRETTYEQYF
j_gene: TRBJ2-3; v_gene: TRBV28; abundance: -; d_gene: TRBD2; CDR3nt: TGTGCCAGCAGTCCGATACTAGCGGGAGGGGGGTTAAATACGCAGTATTTT; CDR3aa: CASSPILAGGGLNTQYF
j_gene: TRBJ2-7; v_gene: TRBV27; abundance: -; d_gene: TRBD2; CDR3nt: TGTGCCAGCAGTTTAACTAGCGGACTGTACGAGCAGTACTTC; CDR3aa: CASSLTSGLYEQYF
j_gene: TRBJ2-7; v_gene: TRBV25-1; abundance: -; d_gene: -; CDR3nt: TGTGCCAGCAGTGATTCCTCCTACGAGCAGTACTTC; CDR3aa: CASSDSSYEQYF
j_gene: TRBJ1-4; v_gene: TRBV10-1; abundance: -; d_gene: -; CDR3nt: TGCGCCAGCAGCCCCCATTCATCGTGGGAGACTAATGAAAAACTGTTTTTT; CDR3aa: CASSPHSSWETNEKLFF
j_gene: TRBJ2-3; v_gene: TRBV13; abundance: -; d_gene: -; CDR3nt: TGTGCCAGCAGCTCACAGTACACAGATACGCAGTATTTT; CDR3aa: CASSSQYTDTQYF
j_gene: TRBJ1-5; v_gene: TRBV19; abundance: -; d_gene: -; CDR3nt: TGTGCCAGTAGTATAGGTCTGTATAGCAATCAGCCCCAGCATTTT; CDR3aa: CASSIGLYSNQPQHF
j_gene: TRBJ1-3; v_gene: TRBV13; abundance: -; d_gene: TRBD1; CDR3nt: TGTGCCAGCAGCCCCAGCCTGGACAGGCTCTCTGGAAACACCATATATTTT; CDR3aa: CASSPSLDRLSGNTIYF
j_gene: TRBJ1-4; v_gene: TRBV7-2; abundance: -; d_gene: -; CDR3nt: TGTGCCAGCAGCTTCGGAACCAGAAGGGCTAATGAAAAACTGTTTTTT; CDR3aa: CASSFGTRRANEKLFF
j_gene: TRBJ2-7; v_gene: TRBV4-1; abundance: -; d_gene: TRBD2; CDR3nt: TGCGCCAGCAGCGCGCTAGCGGGTTCCTACGAGCAGTACTTC; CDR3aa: CASSALAGSYEQYF
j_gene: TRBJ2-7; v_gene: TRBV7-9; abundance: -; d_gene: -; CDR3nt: TGTGCCAGCAGCTTAGAGACAGGTTACGAGCAGTACTTC; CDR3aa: CASSLETGYEQYF
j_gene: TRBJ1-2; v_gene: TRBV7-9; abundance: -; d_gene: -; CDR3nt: TGTGCCAGCAGCCTCGGAGAGGGGACCCCGGCAGATGGCTACACCTTC; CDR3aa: CASSLGEGTPADGYTF
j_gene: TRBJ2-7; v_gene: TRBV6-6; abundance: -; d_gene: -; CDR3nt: TGTGCCAGCAGTTACGACGAGACAGCCTACGAGCAGTACTTC; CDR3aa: CASSYDETAYEQYF
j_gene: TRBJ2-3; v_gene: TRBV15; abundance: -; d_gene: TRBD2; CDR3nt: TGTGCCACCAGCGGGGAATTTGCGGGGGAGAGGCCAGATACGCAGTATTTT; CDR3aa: CATSGEFAGERPDTQYF
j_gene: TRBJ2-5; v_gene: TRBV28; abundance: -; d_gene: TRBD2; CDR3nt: TGTGCCAGCAGTTTCCCCGGCCGGGGGGAAGAGACCCAGTACTTC; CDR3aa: CASSFPGRGEETQYF
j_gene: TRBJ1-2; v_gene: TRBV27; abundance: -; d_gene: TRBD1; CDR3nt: TGTGCCAGCAGACAGGGGGGAAATGGCTACACCTTC; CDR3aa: CASRQGGNGYTF
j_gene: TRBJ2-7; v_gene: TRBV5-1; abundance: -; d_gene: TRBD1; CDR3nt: TGCGCCAGCAGCTCCCGGACAGGGGAGGACTACGAGCAGTACTTC; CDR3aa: CASSSRTGEDYEQYF
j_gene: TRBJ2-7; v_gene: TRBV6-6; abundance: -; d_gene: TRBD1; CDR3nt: TGTGCCAGCAGTTACTGGGGAGACAGGGGGCCCCACGAGCAGTACTTC; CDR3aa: CASSYWGDRGPHEQYF
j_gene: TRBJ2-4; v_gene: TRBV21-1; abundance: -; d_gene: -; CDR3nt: TGTGCCAGCAGCAGGCGAAGTCCCGACAGTGCCAAAAACATTCAGTACTTC; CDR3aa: CASSRRSPDSAKNIQYF
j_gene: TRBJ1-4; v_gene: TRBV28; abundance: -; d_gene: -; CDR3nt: TGTGCCAGCAGTTTATCAGGGGTTAGTGAAAAACTGTTTTTT; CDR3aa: CASSLSGVSEKLFF
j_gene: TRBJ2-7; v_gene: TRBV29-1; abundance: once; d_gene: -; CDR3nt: TGCAGCGTTGAATCCCCTTCCGAGGGGCAGTACGAGCAGTACTTC; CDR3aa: CSVESPSEGQYEQYF
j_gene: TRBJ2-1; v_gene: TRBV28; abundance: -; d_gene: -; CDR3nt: TGTGCCAGCAGTTTGAACTGGGAATACAATGAGCAGTTCTTC; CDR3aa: CASSLNWEYNEQFF
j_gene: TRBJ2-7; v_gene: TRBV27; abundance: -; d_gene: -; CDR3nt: TGTGCCAGCGGCTGGGTCTACGAGCAGTACTTC; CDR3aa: CASGWVYEQYF
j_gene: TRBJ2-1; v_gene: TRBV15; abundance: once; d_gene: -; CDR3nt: TGTGCCACCAGCAGAGAGATGAGCTCCTACAATGAGCAGTTCTTC; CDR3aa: CATSREMSSYNEQFF
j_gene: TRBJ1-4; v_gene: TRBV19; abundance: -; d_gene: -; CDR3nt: TGTGCCAGTAGTATAGGTGGATCAACTAATGAAAAACTGTTTTTT; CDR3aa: CASSIGGSTNEKLFF
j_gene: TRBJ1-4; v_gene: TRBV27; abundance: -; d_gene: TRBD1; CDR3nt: TGTGCCAGCAGTCCCTACCAGGGGGAGAAACTGTTTTTT; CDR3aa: CASSPYQGEKLFF